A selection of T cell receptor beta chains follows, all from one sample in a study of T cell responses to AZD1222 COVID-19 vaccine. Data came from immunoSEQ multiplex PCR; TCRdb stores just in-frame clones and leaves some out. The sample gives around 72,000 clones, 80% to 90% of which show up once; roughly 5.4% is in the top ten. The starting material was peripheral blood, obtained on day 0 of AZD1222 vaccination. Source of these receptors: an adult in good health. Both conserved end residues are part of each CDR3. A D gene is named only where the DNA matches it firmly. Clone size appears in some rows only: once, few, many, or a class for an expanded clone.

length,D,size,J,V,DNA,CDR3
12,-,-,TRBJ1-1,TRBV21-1,TGTGCCAGCAGCTCTCGGAGAGTTGAAGCTTTCTTT,CASSSRRVEAFF
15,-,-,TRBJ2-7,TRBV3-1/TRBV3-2,TGTGCCAGCAGCCAAGAGTTAGCGCCACACTACGAGCAGTACTTC,CASSQELAPHYEQYF
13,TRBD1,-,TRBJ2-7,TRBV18,TGTGCCAGCTCACACCCAGGGGGCTACGAGCAGTACTTC,CASSHPGGYEQYF
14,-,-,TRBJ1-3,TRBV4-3,TGCGCCAGCAGCCTAAAGAGAACTGGAAACACCATATATTTT,CASSLKRTGNTIYF
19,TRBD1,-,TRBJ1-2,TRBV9,TGTGCCAGCAGTATAGCGCCCCCGTCCCGGGACAGGGGGATCTATGGCTACACCTTC,CASSIAPPSRDRGIYGYTF
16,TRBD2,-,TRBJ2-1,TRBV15,TGTGCCACCAGCAGAGCGGGAGCGGGGGTTCTACGGGAGCAGTTCTTC,CATSRAGAGVLREQFF
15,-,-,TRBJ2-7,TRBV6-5,TGTGCCAGCAGTGACTCGGGTGCCGGGTCCTACGAGCAGTACTTC,CASSDSGAGSYEQYF
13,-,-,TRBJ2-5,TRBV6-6,TGTGCCAGCAGACCCGGGGCCCGGGGGACCCAGTACTTC,CASRPGARGTQYF
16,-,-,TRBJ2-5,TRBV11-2,TGTGCCAGCAGCTTAGCGGGCGGGGCCCTTGCGAAGACCCAGTACTTC,CASSLAGGALAKTQYF
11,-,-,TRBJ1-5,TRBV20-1,TGCAGTGCTTCACCCGATCAGCCCCAGCATTTT,CSASPDQPQHF
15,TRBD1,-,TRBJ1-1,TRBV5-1,TGCGCCAGCAGCTTGGAGGAGGGGGCAGACACTGAAGCTTTCTTT,CASSLEEGADTEAFF
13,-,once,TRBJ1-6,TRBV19,TGTGCCAGTAATGCAGGGTCGCCTTCACCCCTCCACTTT,CASNAGSPSPLHF
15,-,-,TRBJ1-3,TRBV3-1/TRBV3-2,TGTGCCAGCAGCCAAGATACCAGGGACGGAAACACCATATATTTT,CASSQDTRDGNTIYF
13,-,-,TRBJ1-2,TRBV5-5,TGTGCCAGCAGCTTCTTGGGACTGTATGGCTACACCTTC,CASSFLGLYGYTF
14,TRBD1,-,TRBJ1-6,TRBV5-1,TGCGCCAGCAGCTCGGACAGGGAGGATTCACCCCTCCACTTT,CASSSDREDSPLHF
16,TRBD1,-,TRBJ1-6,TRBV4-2,TGTGCCAGCAGCCAAGTGGGACAGATTTATAATTCACCCCTCCACTTT,CASSQVGQIYNSPLHF
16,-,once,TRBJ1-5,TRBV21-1,TGTGCCAGCAGCTCACAGGGTAAGGCGTGGGATCAGCCCCAGCATTTT,CASSSQGKAWDQPQHF
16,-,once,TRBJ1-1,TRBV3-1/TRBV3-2,TGTGCCAGCAGCCAACCCGGAATGTTCAGTGGTACTGAAGCTTTCTTT,CASSQPGMFSGTEAFF
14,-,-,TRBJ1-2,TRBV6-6,TGTGCCAGCAGACCACAGCCCTCGGGCTATGGCTACACCTTC,CASRPQPSGYGYTF
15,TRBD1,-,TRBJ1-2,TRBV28,TGTGCCAGCAGTTTATTAGGGACAGGGACCTTAGGCTACACCTTC,CASSLLGTGTLGYTF
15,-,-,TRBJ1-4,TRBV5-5,TGTGCCAGCAGCTTGTTTCAGGGGTCAAGGGAAAAACTGTTTTTT,CASSLFQGSREKLFF
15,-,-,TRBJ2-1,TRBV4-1,TGCGCCAGCAGCCAAGTCGGGGCCTCGAACAATGAGCAGTTCTTC,CASSQVGASNNEQFF
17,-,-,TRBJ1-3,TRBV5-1,TGCGCCAGCAGCTTGGAAGGGGGGTCGAGCTCTGGAAACACCATATATTTT,CASSLEGGSSSGNTIYF
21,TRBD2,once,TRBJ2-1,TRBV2,TGTGCCAGCAGTCGCACGTACCCCCTAGTTAGCGGGGGGGCTCGGTACAATGAGCAGTTCTTC,CASSRTYPLVSGGARYNEQFF
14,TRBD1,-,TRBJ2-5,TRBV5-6,TGTGCCAGCAGCTTGGCGGGACAGGGCGAGACCCAGTACTTC,CASSLAGQGETQYF
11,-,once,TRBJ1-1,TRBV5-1,TGCGCCAGCATTGGAAACACTGAAGCTTTCTTT,CASIGNTEAFF
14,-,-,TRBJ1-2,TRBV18,TGTGCCAGCTCACAGGGTGCCGGGAGCTATGGCTACACCTTC,CASSQGAGSYGYTF
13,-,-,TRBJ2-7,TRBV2,TGTGCCACCCGGAGTGGGTCTTCCTACGAGCAGTACTTC,CATRSGSSYEQYF
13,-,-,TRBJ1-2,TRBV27,TGTGCCAGCAGTTCGTGGGGGGCTCAGGGCTACACCTTC,CASSSWGAQGYTF
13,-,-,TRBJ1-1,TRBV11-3,TGTGCCAGCAGCCGGCTCGCAGACACTGAAGCTTTCTTT,CASSRLADTEAFF
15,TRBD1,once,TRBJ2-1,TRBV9,TGTGCCAGCAGCGGGGAACAGGGGGGTTACAATGAGCAGTTCTTC,CASSGEQGGYNEQFF
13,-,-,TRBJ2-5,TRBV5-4,TGTGCCAGCAGCTTGGAACCGAAAGAGACCCAGTACTTC,CASSLEPKETQYF
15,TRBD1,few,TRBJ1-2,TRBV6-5,TGTGCCAGCAAAGGGGCCCCCGACAGGGGCTATGGCTACACCTTC,CASKGAPDRGYGYTF
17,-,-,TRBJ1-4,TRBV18,TGTGCCAGCTCACCAGGAGGGAGCCGGGCAGGGGCTGAAAAACTGTTTTTT,CASSPGGSRAGAEKLFF
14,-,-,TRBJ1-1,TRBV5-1,TGCGCCAGCGGGCCCGGGGGATTGAACACTGAAGCTTTCTTT,CASGPGGLNTEAFF
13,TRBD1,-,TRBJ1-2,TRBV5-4,TGTGCCAGCAGCCGACAGGGTAACTATGGCTACACCTTC,CASSRQGNYGYTF
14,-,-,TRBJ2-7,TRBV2,TGTGCCAGCAGTGAAGTAGGCGGACCCTACGAGCAGTACTTC,CASSEVGGPYEQYF
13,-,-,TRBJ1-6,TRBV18,TGTGCCAGCTCACCGGACGGACTTTCACCCCTCCACTTT,CASSPDGLSPLHF
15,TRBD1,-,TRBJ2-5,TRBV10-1,TGCGCCAGCAGCGCGACAACAGGGGGCCAAGAGACCCAGTACTTC,CASSATTGGQETQYF
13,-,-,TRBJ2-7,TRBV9,TGTGCCAGCAGCCCTGGGCGTTTCTACGAGCAGTACTTC,CASSPGRFYEQYF
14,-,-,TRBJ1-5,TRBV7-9,TGTGCCAGCAGCTTGGGACCAAGCAATCAGCCCCAGCATTTT,CASSLGPSNQPQHF
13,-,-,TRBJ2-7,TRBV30,TGTGCCTGGAGTGAGGGTAGCTCCTACGAGCAGTACTTC,CAWSEGSSYEQYF
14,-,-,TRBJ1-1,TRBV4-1,TGCGCCAGCAGCCAATGGGGGCAGAGCACTGAAGCTTTCTTT,CASSQWGQSTEAFF
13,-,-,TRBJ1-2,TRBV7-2,TGTGCCAGCAGCACAGGGAGATTGAATGGCTACACCTTC,CASSTGRLNGYTF
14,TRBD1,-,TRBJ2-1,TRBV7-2,TGTGCCAGCAGCTTAGGGCCGGGACAGGGGCCGCAGTTCTTC,CASSLGPGQGPQFF
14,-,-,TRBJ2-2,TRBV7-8,TGTGCCAGCAGCCCTGAAGCGAACACCGGGGAGCTGTTTTTT,CASSPEANTGELFF
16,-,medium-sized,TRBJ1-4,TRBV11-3,TGTGCCAGCAGTCCCTGTTTTAGGGTAACTAATGAAAAACTGTTTTTT,CASSPCFRVTNEKLFF
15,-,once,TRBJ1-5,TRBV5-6,TGTGCCAGCAGCCAAGGACGAGGTGGCGATCAGCCCCAGCATTTT,CASSQGRGGDQPQHF
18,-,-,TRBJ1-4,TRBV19,TGTGCCAGTAGTCGCCGCGGCCGAATGCTATCAACTAATGAAAAACTGTTTTTT,CASSRRGRMLSTNEKLFF
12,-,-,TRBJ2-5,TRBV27,TGTGCCAGCAGATTCCCCGGAGGTAGCGAGTACTTC,CASRFPGGSEYF
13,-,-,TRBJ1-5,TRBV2,TGTGCCAGCACTGGGGGGTTTGTTCAGCCCCAGCATTTT,CASTGGFVQPQHF
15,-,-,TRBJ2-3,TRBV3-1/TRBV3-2,TGTGCCAGCAGCCGACAGACCGGGTTCACAGATACGCAGTATTTT,CASSRQTGFTDTQYF
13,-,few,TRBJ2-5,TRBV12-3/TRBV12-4,TGTGCCAGCGGCACAGGGCTCGTAGGGACCCAGTACTTC,CASGTGLVGTQYF
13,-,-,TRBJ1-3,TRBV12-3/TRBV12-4,TGTGCCAGCAGTGGGCCCTCTGGAAACACCATATATTTT,CASSGPSGNTIYF
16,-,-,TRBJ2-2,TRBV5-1,TGCGCCAGCAGCTTAGGGACCGGACGTAACACCGGGGAGCTGTTTTTT,CASSLGTGRNTGELFF